Listed here are 32 T cell receptor beta chains from one sample, sequenced in a study of PD-L1 blockade in urothelial cancer. Time point here: pretreatment peripheral blood. TCRdb keeps only in-frame clones here, not all; method: immunoSEQ multiplex PCR. The repertoire holds some 45,000 clones, 70% to 90% seen once, with roughly 25% in the top ten. The material sequenced was PBMCs, taken around atezolizumab (anti-PD-L1) treatment. The receptor source for this set is a donor aged 40 or older with urothelial cancer.

Details on this clone: The sample holds other DNA sequences that translate to the same CDR3. The chain links TRBV18 to TRBJ2-5; D might be TRBD2 (5 bases). Looked up from germline, CDR1 is KGHSH and CDR2 is LQKENI. CDR3 length: 13 residues. Trimming removed 2 bases from V and 1 base from J, with 5 bases in between. The CDR3 protein is CASSPGSQETQYF. The CDR3 nucleotides read TGTGCCAGCTCACCAGGGAGCCAAGAGACCCAGTACTTC.

CDR3 bases: TGTGCCAGCAGCGCTACTAGCGGGAGGTGGCCCGGGGAGCTGTTTTTT. Translated: CASSATSGRWPGELFF. V is TRBV5-8 and J is TRBJ2-2, with 12 nucleotides matching TRBD2. This CDR3 region has 16 residues. The germline V gene encodes CDR1 SGHTS and CDR2 YDEGEE. V dropped 4 bases and J dropped 6; count of bases not matched to a gene: 7.

V is TRBV5-1 and J is TRBJ1-2; 7 bases map to TRBD1. The V gene's germline CDR1 is SGHRS and CDR2 YFSETQ. This CDR3 has 15 residues. Trimming removed 3 bases from V and 5 bases from J; junction bases left unmatched: 10. The CDR3 sequence: CASSYSVQGLYGYTF. Written as DNA, the CDR3 is TGCGCCAGCAGCTACTCAGTACAGGGGTTATATGGCTACACCTTC. Looking up the rest from reference TRBV5-1 and TRBJ1-2 gives the full variable domain: KAGVTQTPRYLIKTRGQQVTLSCSPISGHRSVSWYQQTPGQGLQFLFEYFSETQRNKGNFPGRFSGRQFSNSRSEMNVSTLELGDSALYLCASSYSVQGLYGYTFGSGTRLTVV.

This chain uses TRBV5-6 with TRBJ2-3; 9 bases are shared with TRBD2. This CDR3 has 19 residues. Trimming cost V 3 bases and J 4 bases; bases outside gene matches: 18. Germline-derived CDR1 and CDR2 are SGHDT and YYEEEE. This chain's CDR3 is CASSSLSAGGGIQSDTQYF. The CDR3 bases are TGTGCCAGCAGCTCACTATCGGCGGGAGGGGGAATCCAGTCAGATACGCAGTATTTT.

V and J are TRBV7-2 and TRBJ2-7; 9 nucleotides align to TRBD2. The J segment lost 5 bases and the V segment lost 2 bases, leaving 7 bases of the junction unmatched. CDR3 length: 15 residues. Germline CDR1 and CDR2: SGHTA and FQGNSA. Here the CDR3 reads CASSLFGVAGDEQYF. The CDR3 DNA is TGTGCCAGCAGCTTATTTGGGGTAGCGGGAGACGAGCAGTACTTC. The whole variable domain, filled in from reference TRBV7-2 and TRBJ2-7, reads GAGVSQSPSNKVTEKGKDVELRCDPISGHTALYWYRQSLGQGLEFLIYFQGNSAPDKSGLPSDRFSAERTGGSVSTLTIQRTQQEDSAVYLCASSLFGVAGDEQYFGPGTRLTVT.

This clone is judged medium-sized. The gene calls are TRBV7-9 and TRBJ2-2; 7 bases fit TRBD2. This CDR3 is built from 17 residues. Germline V CDR1 and CDR2: SEHNR, FQNEAQ (reference sequence). V was pared by 1 base and J by 0 bases, with 5 bases of the junction left unmatched. The CDR3 sequence: CASSLEALAANTGELFF. As DNA, the CDR3 is TGTGCCAGCAGCTTAGAAGCCCTAGCGGCGAACACCGGGGAGCTGTTTTTT.

This clone showed up just once. The gene calls are TRBV2 and TRBJ2-1, with a possible D match to TRBD2 (5 bases). Deletions cut 7 bases from V and 5 bases from J, with 18 bases between. Per the germline V gene, CDR1 is SNHLY and CDR2 is FYNNEI. This CDR3 is 15 amino acids long. The CDR3 reads CASTQEETPNNEQFF. CDR3 bases: TGTGCCAGCACCCAGGAGGAGACGCCAAACAATGAGCAGTTCTTC.

The gene calls are TRBV6-6 and TRBJ1-3; 8 nucleotides agree with TRBD1. CDR1 and CDR2 from the germline V gene are MNHNY and SVGAGI (reference sequence). V trimming: 5 bases; J trimming: 2 bases; junction bases outside the gene matches: 5. CDR3 length: 15 residues. CDR3 coding DNA: TGTGCCAGCAGTCCCGACAGGGGACCTGGAAACACCATATATTTT. Its translation: CASSPDRGPGNTIYF.

The chain is built from TRBV5-1 and TRBJ2-3; TRBD2 agrees at 7 bases. Trimming at V came to 4 bases and at J to 4 bases, leaving 12 bases not matched to a gene. This CDR3 is 16 amino acids long. Looked up from germline, CDR1 is SGHRS and CDR2 is YFSETQ. The CDR3 region has the DNA TGCGCCAGCAGCCGGGGGGTGGGTCGGGCACCAGATACGCAGTATTTT. Its protein product is CASSRGVGRAPDTQYF.

The chain uses TRBV27 and TRBJ2-5; possible D gene TRBD2, 5 bases. The CDR3 sequence is 13 residues long. The germline V gene has CDR1 MNHEY and CDR2 SMNVEV (reference sequence). V lost 5 bases and J 5 bases, leaving 12 bases between the germline ends. CDR3 coding DNA: TGTGCCAGCAGTAGGGAAAGAGGGGAGACCCAGTACTTC. It specifies CASSRERGETQYF.

The rearrangement uses TRBV18 and TRBJ2-7; TRBD2 agrees at 15 bases. This CDR3 is built from 16 residues. Germline CDR1 and CDR2: KGHSH and LQKENI. The ends lost 3 bases at V and 7 bases at J; junction bases unmatched: 7. As DNA, the CDR3 is TGTGCCAGCTCACCCGGACTAGCGGGAGGGGGAGTAGAGCAGTACTTC. This translates into CASSPGLAGGGVEQYF.

V gene TRBV5-1 combines with J gene TRBJ2-1, with a tentative D call TRBD1 (5 bases). Germline V gene lookup returns CDR1 SGHRS and CDR2 YFSETQ. There are 17 residues in the CDR3. Trimming left V 4 bases short and J 8 bases short, with 25 bases between. The CDR3 sequence: CASSLGLAQTWGDEQFF. As DNA, the CDR3 is TGCGCCAGCAGCCTCGGGCTGGCGCAAACCTGGGGCGATGAGCAGTTCTTC.

This clone was observed once. The rearrangement links TRBV5-4 to TRBJ2-2; 10 positions agree with TRBD1. This CDR3 region has 18 residues. Looked up from germline, CDR1 is SGHNT and CDR2 is YYREEE (reference sequence). The junction had 16 bases not matched to a gene; V was cut back by 10 bases and J by 1 base. The DNA for the CDR3 is TGTGCCGACTATAAAGAGGCCCGGGACAGGGGGAACACCGGGGAGCTGTTTTTT. Translating gives CADYKEARDRGNTGELFF.

The J gene is TRBJ2-5, the V gene TRBV18; 14 bases line up with TRBD2. The CDR3 loop spans 18 amino acids. CDR1 and CDR2 from the germline V gene are KGHSH and LQKENI. V lost 3 bases, J lost 4 bases, and 10 bases stayed unmatched. CDR3 sequence: CASSPRAGTSGSSETQYF. CDR3 in DNA: TGTGCCAGCTCACCGCGGGCAGGGACTAGCGGGAGTTCAGAGACCCAGTACTTC.

A single count supports this clone. The chain joins TRBV7-3 to TRBJ1-2; 8 nucleotides align to TRBD1. Germline V lookup: CDR1 SGHTA, CDR2 FQGTGA. V lost 6 bases to trimming and J lost 7 bases; unmatched junction nucleotides: 7. This CDR3 has 13 residues. CDR3 bases: TGTGCCAGCAGTGCGGACAGGGAATCTGGCTACACCTTC. It specifies CASSADRESGYTF. The full variable domain, rest sourced from reference TRBV7-3 and TRBJ1-2, is GAGVSQTPSNKVTEKGKYVELRCDPISGHTALYWYRQSLGQGPEFLIYFQGTGAADDSGLPNDRFFAVRPEGSVSTLKIQRTERGDSAVYLCASSADRESGYTFGSGTRLTVV.

The CDR3 DNA reads TGCGCCAGCAGCTTGGGGGGGGGACTAGCGGGAGTTGGTGAGCAGTTCTTC. Its protein product is CASSLGGGLAGVGEQFF. The J gene is TRBJ2-1, the V gene TRBV5-1; 14 nucleotides align to TRBD2. This CDR3 has 17 amino acids. Unmatched junction bases numbered 8, after V lost 0 bases and J lost 9 bases. Germline lookup yields CDR1 SGHRS and CDR2 YFSETQ.

This chain joins TRBV6-6 and TRBJ1-5; D is possibly TRBD1 (5 bases). In germline, CDR1 is MNHNY, CDR2 SVGAGI (reference sequence). Deletions cut 2 bases from V and 5 bases from J, with 16 bases between. The CDR3 extends over 16 amino acids. The CDR3 bases are TGTGCCAGCAGTTACGACGGACATGCCCCTGATCAGCCCCAGCATTTT. Protein sequence: CASSYDGHAPDQPQHF.

The rearrangement links TRBV7-6 to TRBJ1-4; D perhaps matches TRBD1 (6 bases). There are 17 residues in the CDR3. From germline, CDR1 is SGHVS and CDR2 FNYEAQ. V was shortened by 0 bases and J by 8 bases, with 19 bases between the two germline ends. Here the CDR3 reads CASSLAPPGHYGEKLFF. The CDR3 DNA reads TGTGCCAGCAGCTTAGCCCCACCGGGACACTATGGGGAAAAACTGTTTTTT.

This rearrangement joins TRBV18 to TRBJ2-1, with TRBD2 matching 10 bases. Germline V gives CDR1 KGHSH, CDR2 LQKENI. Trimming took 6 bases from V and 1 from J; bases not matched to a gene: 12. The length of the CDR3 is 18 residues. The CDR3 coding sequence is TGTGCCAGCTCTCCCCGGGCTAGCGGGAGTGGGTCCTACAATGAGCAGTTCTTC. Translating gives CASSPRASGSGSYNEQFF.

The gene calls are TRBV4-1 and TRBJ2-4; possibly TRBD1 for D (8 bases). V was shortened by 1 base and J by 9 bases, with 19 bases between the two germline ends. The CDR3 length is 16 residues. Per germline, CDR1 MGHRA and CDR2 YSYEKL. This chain's CDR3 is CASSQGPRGQRGIQYF. The CDR3, as DNA: TGCGCCAGCAGCCAAGGACCCAGGGGGCAGCGGGGCATTCAGTACTTC.

The chain carries TRBV25-1 and TRBJ1-1, with D uncertain. The CDR3 is 11 amino acids. Trimming removed 1 base at V and 7 bases at J, with 4 bases between. Germline CDR1 and CDR2: MGHDK and SYGVNS. CDR3 DNA: TGTGCCAGCAGTGAATCGGGTGAAGCTTTCTTT. Translating gives CASSESGEAFF.

CDR3 region: CASSRGGHRGLDEKLFF. CDR3 DNA: TGTGCCAGCAGCCGAGGGGGGCACAGGGGGCTTGACGAAAAACTGTTTTTT. The chain combines TRBV4-2 with TRBJ1-4; 9 bases map to TRBD1. The CDR3 is made up of 17 amino acids. V lost 4 bases and J lost 8; bases outside the gene matches: 14. Looked up from germline, CDR1 is LGHNA and CDR2 is YNFKEQ.

This clone was detected once. V gene TRBV27 combines with J gene TRBJ2-5, with TRBD2 matching over 9 bases. The CDR3 length is 15 residues. V shed 3 bases and J 1 base; nucleotides not matched to a gene: 3. Germline V gene lookup returns CDR1 MNHEY and CDR2 SMNVEV (reference sequence). CDR3 in DNA: TGTGCCAGCAGTTTGCTAGCGGGGCTCCAAGAGACCCAGTACTTC. It translates to CASSLLAGLQETQYF.

This clone occurred once. The rearrangement joins TRBV2 to TRBJ1-1; D ambiguous. V dropped 7 bases and J dropped 1 base, with 19 bases sitting between them. CDR1 and CDR2 from the germline V gene are SNHLY and FYNNEI. The CDR3 totals 16 residues. The CDR3 is CASTQDSPHPNTEAFF. CDR3 nucleotide sequence: TGTGCCAGCACTCAAGACTCCCCCCACCCGAACACTGAAGCTTTCTTT. The full variable domain, in which reference TRBV2 and TRBJ1-1 provide the parts outside the CDR3, is EPEVTQTPSHQVTQMGQEVILRCVPISNHLYFYWYRQILGQKVEFLVSFYNNEISEKSEIFDDQFSVERPDGSNFTLKIRSTKLEDSAMYFCASTQDSPHPNTEAFFGQGTRLTVV.

The genes are TRBV5-4 and TRBJ1-1; TRBD1 agrees at 9 bases. J gave up 3 bases and V 5 bases, and 8 bases lay outside the gene matches. Germline V lookup: CDR1 SGHNT, CDR2 YYREEE (reference sequence). The CDR3 has 15 residues. CDR3 nucleotides: TGTGCCAGCAGGCTTACAGGGGGCAGGTACACTGAAGCTTTCTTT. Translated: CASRLTGGRYTEAFF.

This clone was observed once. The V call is TRBV6-1, the J call TRBJ2-7; 10 bases fit TRBD2. CDR1 is MNHNS and CDR2 is SASEGT in the germline V gene. The CDR3 contains 14 residues. The ends lost 6 bases at V and 0 bases at J; junction bases unmatched: 2. This chain's CDR3 is CASRGLAASYEQYF. The CDR3, as DNA: TGTGCCAGCAGAGGACTAGCGGCCTCCTACGAGCAGTACTTC.

The chain uses TRBV6-6 and TRBJ2-5, with TRBD2 matching over 7 bases. There are 15 residues in the CDR3. Germline lookup yields CDR1 MNHNY and CDR2 SVGAGI (reference sequence). V gave up 8 bases and J gave up 0 bases; unmatched junction bases: 9. CDR3 bases: TGTGCCAGCGCGCCAGCGGGGCGGTACCAAGAGACCCAGTACTTC. Residues: CASAPAGRYQETQYF.

The V gene is TRBV30, the J gene TRBJ2-3; possible D gene TRBD2, 6 bases. Germline loops: CDR1 GTSNPN, CDR2 SVGIG (reference sequence). With 5 bases removed from V and 1 base from J, the gap between germline ends came to 16 bases. The CDR3 has 15 amino acids. CDR3 nucleotides: TGTGCCTGGGATCTCCAGGGAGGAGGCACAGATACGCAGTATTTT. Its protein is CAWDLQGGGTDTQYF.

V usage is TRBV7-9 and J usage is TRBJ1-1; D is possibly TRBD1 (5 bases). This CDR3 comprises 17 residues. Germline CDR1 reads SEHNR; CDR2 reads FQNEAQ (reference sequence). V was cut by 1 base and J by 4 bases, with 19 bases left in between. In nucleotides, the CDR3 is TGTGCCAGCAGCTTAGGGGATTCCGGGTTGGGGGGCACTGAAGCTTTCTTT. Its translation: CASSLGDSGLGGTEAFF.

The genes are TRBV5-1 and TRBJ2-3; 7 bases are a match to TRBD1. The junction had 1 base not matched to a gene; V was cut back by 0 bases and J by 0 bases. The CDR3 sequence is 15 residues long. The germline gives CDR1 SGHRS, CDR2 YFSETQ. Written as DNA, the CDR3 is TGCGCCAGCAGCTTGGAGGGGGCCAGCACAGATACGCAGTATTTT. It yields the protein CASSLEGASTDTQYF.

This rearrangement joins TRBV7-2 to TRBJ2-7; perhaps TRBD1 as D (5 bases). CDR3 length: 16 residues. V was trimmed by 5 bases and J by 3 bases, leaving 20 bases between them. Germline V CDR1 and CDR2: SGHTA, FQGNSA. The CDR3 nucleotides are TGTGCCAGCAGCCCCCCCGGCAGGGTCCGAGGCTACGAGCAGTACTTC. Translation gives CASSPPGRVRGYEQYF.

The chain joins TRBV27 to TRBJ2-7, with D possibly TRBD2 on 6 matching bases. Looked up from germline, CDR1 is MNHEY and CDR2 is SMNVEV (reference sequence). The CDR3 contains 15 residues. Trimming took off 8 bases at V and 2 bases at J, with 19 bases between the two ends. The CDR3 nucleotides read TGTGCCAGCTCTCCCTCGGGACTGGGAGCCTACGAGCAGTACTTC. Its protein is CASSPSGLGAYEQYF.